These T cell receptor beta chains were read from a single sample in a study of radiotherapy plus CTLA-4 blockade in lung cancer. TCRdb keeps only in-frame clones here, not all; method: immunoSEQ multiplex PCR. Here the sample spans 14,000 to 15,000 clones, approximately 70% being singletons. Sample: peripheral blood, taken from a patient treated with radiotherapy plus ipilimumab. The receptors shown here come from a human donor with non-small cell lung cancer whose response to radiotherapy plus ipilimumab could not be evaluated. CDR3s include the opening cysteine and the closing phenylalanine or tryptophan. Fields, in order: CDR3 protein, CDR3 DNA, V gene, clone size, J gene, D gene. A D gene is named only where the DNA matches it firmly. Clone size, where shown, is once, few, many, or a class for clones that have expanded.

CASSTTGSDTQYF	TGTGCCAGCAGCACTACAGGGTCGGATACGCAGTATTTT	TRBV5-6	few	TRBJ2-3	-
CASSYSAVMNYGYTF	TGTGCCAGCAGTTACTCGGCAGTGATGAACTATGGCTACACCTTC	TRBV6-5	-	TRBJ1-2	-
CASSLTDYEQYF	TGTGCCAGCAGTCTTACTGACTACGAGCAGTACTTC	TRBV2	-	TRBJ2-7	-
CASSRQGSSGNTIYF	TGTGCCAGCAGTAGACAGGGGAGCTCTGGAAACACCATATATTTT	TRBV28	-	TRBJ1-3	TRBD1
CASSPVPGQGTSYNEQFF	TGTGCCAGCAGCCCAGTCCCCGGACAGGGGACATCCTACAATGAGCAGTTCTTC	TRBV5-4	few	TRBJ2-1	TRBD1
CSVIGDSAGELFF	TGCAGCGTTATCGGGGACAGCGCCGGGGAGCTGTTTTTT	TRBV29-1	-	TRBJ2-2	TRBD1
CASSDTGTDTGELFF	TGTGCCAGCAGTGACACAGGGACGGACACCGGGGAGCTGTTTTTT	TRBV6-1	once	TRBJ2-2	-
CASSPLGAYEQYF	TGTGCCAGCTCACCCTTGGGGGCGTACGAGCAGTACTTC	TRBV18	-	TRBJ2-7	-
CASSEGQGPLGDGYTF	TGCGCCAGCAGCGAGGGACAGGGCCCCTTAGGTGATGGCTACACCTTC	TRBV5-1	-	TRBJ1-2	TRBD1
CASSESPDRNYGYTF	TGTGCCAGCAGCGAATCGCCAGACAGGAACTATGGCTACACCTTC	TRBV9	once	TRBJ1-2	-
CASSSIGGEYLNTEAFF	TGTGCCAGTAGTTCCATAGGAGGTGAGTATTTGAACACTGAAGCTTTCTTT	TRBV19	-	TRBJ1-1	-
CATSRDRVGGVLEQYF	TGTGCCACCAGCAGAGATCGGGTCGGGGGGGTACTCGAGCAGTACTTC	TRBV15	-	TRBJ2-7	TRBD2
CASSLLDRDSGNTIYF	TGTGCCAGCAGCTTACTCGACAGGGACTCTGGAAACACCATATATTTT	TRBV7-2	-	TRBJ1-3	TRBD1
CASSPLGLAGGTGELFF	TGTGCCAGCAGCCCATTGGGACTAGCGGGGGGCACCGGGGAGCTGTTTTTT	TRBV7-3	-	TRBJ2-2	TRBD2
CASSLEGGLSTDTQYF	TGTGCCAGCAGCTTAGAAGGCGGGCTGAGCACAGATACGCAGTATTTT	TRBV7-2	-	TRBJ2-3	-
CATSRDNGGRGYTF	TGTGCCACCAGCAGAGATAACGGGGGTCGCGGCTACACCTTC	TRBV15	few	TRBJ1-2	-
CASRQGLNTEAFF	TGTGCCAGCAGACAGGGCCTGAACACTGAAGCTTTCTTT	TRBV2	-	TRBJ1-1	-
CASTPGTSGNTDTQYF	TGTGCCAGCACCCCGGGGACTAGCGGGAACACAGATACGCAGTATTTT	TRBV25-1	few	TRBJ2-3	TRBD2
CSVEGLAGVSYNEQFF	TGCAGCGTTGAAGGACTAGCGGGGGTTTCTTACAATGAGCAGTTCTTC	TRBV29-1	-	TRBJ2-1	TRBD2
CASSSHLEGELFF	TGTGCCAGCAGTTCCCATCTGGAAGGGGAACTGTTTTTT	TRBV6-1	-	TRBJ1-4	-
CASSLPSSYEQYF	TGTGCCAGCAGCTTGCCTAGCTCCTACGAGCAGTACTTC	TRBV7-9	once	TRBJ2-7	-
CASSIRTGGGQPQHF	TGTGCCAGTAGTATTAGGACGGGAGGGGGTCAGCCCCAGCATTTT	TRBV19	-	TRBJ1-5	-
CASSSPAGSNTEAFF	TGTGCCAGCAGCTCCCCTGCTGGCTCGAACACTGAAGCTTTCTTT	TRBV7-9	few	TRBJ1-1	-
CASSFMQGTGELFF	TGTGCCAGCAGTTTCATGCAGGGTACCGGGGAGCTGTTTTTT	TRBV6-5	-	TRBJ2-2	-
CASSMGTSGVTGELFF	TGTGCCAGTAGTATGGGGACTAGCGGGGTGACCGGGGAGCTGTTTTTT	TRBV19	-	TRBJ2-2	TRBD2
CASSWGQGGYGYTF	TGTGCCAGCAGCTGGGGACAGGGTGGATATGGCTACACCTTC	TRBV5-6	few	TRBJ1-2	TRBD1
CASSSPTGTFSGANVLTF	TGTGCCAGCAGCTCCCCGACAGGGACTTTTTCTGGGGCCAACGTCCTGACTTTC	TRBV11-2	few	TRBJ2-6	-
CASSLSSGGIQETQYF	TGTGCCAGCAGCCTTTCTAGCGGGGGGATCCAAGAGACCCAGTACTTC	TRBV7-9	-	TRBJ2-5	TRBD2
CASRSTGGYGYTF	TGTGCCAGCAGATCGACAGGCGGCTATGGCTACACCTTC	TRBV6-1	few	TRBJ1-2	-
CASSPERGGGTNEQFF	TGTGCCAGCAGCCCAGAAAGGGGTGGGGGCACCAATGAGCAGTTCTTC	TRBV7-2	few	TRBJ2-1	-
CASSLNFGPRQNTGELFF	TGTGCCAGCAGCTTAAATTTCGGCCCCCGACAGAACACCGGGGAGCTGTTTTTT	TRBV5-4	-	TRBJ2-2	-
CAWRGQGGVQPQHF	TGTGCCTGGAGGGGACAGGGGGGAGTTCAGCCCCAGCATTTT	TRBV30	-	TRBJ1-5	TRBD1
CAISDRYGTGASTDTQYF	TGTGCCATCAGTGACCGCTACGGGACAGGGGCAAGCACAGATACGCAGTATTTT	TRBV10-3	-	TRBJ2-3	TRBD1
CASSPSGDYGYTF	TGCGCCAGCAGCCCCAGCGGGGACTATGGCTACACCTTC	TRBV5-1	-	TRBJ1-2	-
CASSSSGRGVNSPLHF	TGTGCCAGCAGCTCATCGGGCCGGGGAGTGAATTCACCCCTCCACTTT	TRBV7-9	-	TRBJ1-6	-
CASSPKAGTTGELFF	TGTGCCAGCTCACCAAAAGCGGGGACCACCGGGGAGCTGTTTTTT	TRBV18	-	TRBJ2-2	TRBD2
CASSTQGLAGTGELFF	TGTGCCAGCAGCACCCAGGGACTAGCGGGGACCGGGGAGCTGTTTTTT	TRBV7-3	-	TRBJ2-2	TRBD2
CASSLSARFHSTDTQYF	TGTGCCAGCAGCTTATCCGCGCGGTTCCACAGCACAGATACGCAGTATTTT	TRBV7-9	-	TRBJ2-3	-
CASSRQGMNTEAFF	TGTGCCAGCAGCCGACAGGGGATGAACACTGAAGCTTTCTTT	TRBV9	-	TRBJ1-1	TRBD1
CASSFENGQMRFF	TGTGCCAGCAGTTTCGAGAATGGACAAATGCGATTCTTT	TRBV27	-	TRBJ1-1	-